This T cell receptor (beta chain) was sequenced during a study of blood T cell dynamics during melanoma immunotherapy. Across the study: First-line therapy was either pembrolizumab or nivolumab with ipilimumab for metastatic melanoma.

This table comes from immunoSEQ multiplex PCR, and its TCRdb copy is limited to in-frame clones, with some not included. The data hold over 12,000 clones, with 87% observed a single time. Regarding time point: week 3, after first cycle of checkpoint inhibitor. Patients with prior systemic cancer treatment, concomitant immunosuppressants, or other active malignancies were excluded. Trimming shortened V by 2 bases and J by 3 bases, and 8 bases separated the two germline ends. CDR1 and CDR2 from the germline V gene are MNHEY and SVGAGI. The CDR3 has 14 amino acids. This TCR was recovered from a human donor with melanoma. The sequencing used blood, collected from a patient treated with checkpoint blockade. The V gene is TRBV6-5, the J gene TRBJ1-3, with D unresolved. In DNA, the CDR3 is TGTGCCAGCAGTTACGGGTTAGGTGGAAACACCATATATTTT. It specifies CASSYGLGGNTIYF.